These 25 T cell receptor beta chains came from one sample sequenced in a study of blood T cell repertoires in COVID-19. The table came from immunoSEQ multiplex PCR; TCRdb's copy has only in-frame clones and leaves some out. The sample contains about 240,000 clones, roughly 89% of which appear only once. Sequences were obtained from PBMCs or T cells enriched from blood (not recorded which). The receptors shown here come from a man aged 40-55 years who had recovered from COVID-19.

The chain combines TRBV4-1 with TRBJ1-1; D possibly corresponds to TRBD1 (6 bases). The CDR3 runs to 17 residues. Trimming removed 0 bases from V and 5 bases from J, with 19 bases in between. The germline CDR1 and CDR2 sequences are MGHRA and YSYEKL. This CDR3 is CASSQDVRRRQDTEAFF. The CDR3 DNA sequence: TGCGCCAGCAGCCAAGATGTTAGGCGGAGACAGGATACTGAAGCTTTCTTT.

This rearrangement joins TRBV7-9 to TRBJ2-7, with 13 bases fitting TRBD2. V lost 5 bases, J lost 4 bases, and 5 bases stayed unmatched. The V gene's germline CDR1 is SEHNR and CDR2 FQNEAQ (reference sequence). This CDR3 comprises 15 residues. Here the CDR3 reads CASSPTSGGAYEQYF. CDR3 DNA: TGTGCCAGCAGCCCAACTAGCGGGGGGGCGTACGAGCAGTACTTC.

DNA of the CDR3: TGTGCCAGCACCCCTCTCGGGGGGCAAGAGACCCAGTACTTC. It yields the protein CASTPLGGQETQYF. This chain links TRBV7-8 with TRBJ2-5, with TRBD2 identical over 7 bases. CDR3 size: 14 residues. CDR1 and CDR2 (germline): SGHVS, FQNEAQ. With V trimmed by 7 bases and J by 2 bases, 7 bases remained unmatched.

The J gene is TRBJ2-5, the V gene TRBV7-8; 14 nucleotides agree with TRBD2. In germline, CDR1 is SGHVS, CDR2 FQNEAQ. The CDR3 loop spans 17 amino acids. V was pared by 5 bases and J by 3 bases, with 8 bases of the junction left unmatched. The CDR3 bases are TGTGCCAGCAGCATCGGACTAGCGGGAGGTCAGGAAGAGACCCAGTACTTC. This encodes CASSIGLAGGQEETQYF.

V gene TRBV5-1 combines with J gene TRBJ2-1; 11 nucleotides align to TRBD2. This CDR3 has 16 amino acids. Trimming at V came to 0 bases and at J to 2 bases, leaving 1 base not matched to a gene. Germline CDR1 is SGHRS and CDR2 is YFSETQ. The chain's CDR3 is CASSLEGLAAYNEQFF. CDR3 bases: TGCGCCAGCAGCTTGGAGGGACTAGCGGCCTACAATGAGCAGTTCTTC.

This clone was picked up one time. The chain uses TRBV3-1 (or the pseudogene TRBV3-2) and TRBJ2-1; D not resolved. The CDR3 covers 14 residues. The V gene lost 0 bases and the J gene lost 8 bases, with 11 bases spanning the gap. Germline V gene lookup returns CDR1 LGHDT and CDR2 YNNKEL (reference sequence). The CDR3 reads CASSQDSRNYEQFF. The CDR3 DNA follows: TGTGCCAGCAGCCAAGACTCGAGAAACTATGAGCAGTTCTTC.

The chain couples TRBV21-1 to TRBJ2-7; the D call in the table, TRBD2, was not verified against the DNA. TRBV21-1 is described as a pseudogene. CDR3 length equals 18 residues. This chain's CDR3 is CASSKVAVHPEAPYEQYF. In DNA, the CDR3 is TGTGCCAGCAGCAAAGTAGCGGTACACCCCGAAGCTCCCTACGAGCAGTACTTC.

The V and J genes are TRBV27 and TRBJ2-5; 7 bases are shared with TRBD2. The germline CDR1 and CDR2 sequences are MNHEY and SMNVEV (reference sequence). The CDR3 spans 15 residues. Trimming at V came to 5 bases and at J to 2 bases, leaving 8 bases not matched to a gene. In nucleotides, the CDR3 is TGTGCCAGCAGTAACTTCGGGGGGTGGCAAGAGACCCAGTACTTC. Its protein is CASSNFGGWQETQYF.

This sequence joins TRBV24-1 and TRBJ2-7; 8 nucleotides match TRBD1. CDR1 and CDR2 (germline): KGHDR, SFDVKD. After removal of 4 bases from V and 3 bases from J, the junction contained 4 bases not matched to a gene. This CDR3 is built from 14 residues. CDR3 bases: TGTGCCACCAGTGAGTCCGGGACAGGCTACGAGCAGTACTTC. Translated, it gives CATSESGTGYEQYF.

The genes are TRBV7-9 and TRBJ2-3; TRBD1 aligns across 10 bases. The ends lost 5 bases at V and 8 bases at J; junction bases unmatched: 10. Germline V gives CDR1 SEHNR, CDR2 FQNEAQ (reference sequence). The CDR3 sequence is 15 residues long. CDR3 region: CASSPGQGEGGTQYF. DNA for the CDR3: TGTGCCAGCAGCCCCGGACAGGGGGAAGGGGGTACGCAGTATTTT.

This rearrangement joins TRBV25-1 to TRBJ2-3, with TRBD1 identical over 8 bases. Germline V gene data show CDR1 as MGHDK and CDR2 as SYGVNS. Trimming took 1 base from V and 4 from J; bases not matched to a gene: 4. The CDR3 length is 15 residues. CDR3 residues: CASSELGQVADTQYF. CDR3 sequence (DNA): TGTGCCAGCAGTGAATTGGGACAGGTGGCAGATACGCAGTATTTT. The full variable domain, with the rest looked up from reference TRBV25-1 and TRBJ2-3, is EADIYQTPRYLVIGTGKKITLECSQTMGHDKMYWYQQDPGMELHLIHYSYGVNSTEKGDLSSESTVSRIRTEHFPLTLESARPSHTSQYLCASSELGQVADTQYFGPGTRLTVL.

The V gene is TRBV11-1, the J gene TRBJ2-7; TRBD1 matches 7 bases. CDR3 length: 16 residues. V lost 3 bases to trimming and J lost 1 base; unmatched junction nucleotides: 9. CDR1 is SGHAT and CDR2 is FQDESV in the germline V gene (reference sequence). This chain's CDR3 is CASSLSLTDRSYEQYF. The DNA of the CDR3 is TGTGCCAGCAGCTTGTCTCTTACGGACAGGTCCTACGAGCAGTACTTC.

The rearrangement links TRBV7-2 to TRBJ2-3, with 9 positions matching TRBD2. CDR3 length equals 15 residues. Germline V CDR1 and CDR2: SGHTA, FQGNSA. After removal of 4 bases from V and 1 base from J, the junction contained 3 bases not matched to a gene. In nucleotides, the CDR3 is TGTGCCAGCAGCTCCATAGCGGGGGGCACAGATACGCAGTATTTT. Translation: CASSSIAGGTDTQYF.

The chain combines TRBV19 with TRBJ1-5, with 11 bases matching TRBD1. V shed 6 bases, J shed 2 bases, and the junction held 6 bases outside the gene matches. The CDR3 contains 16 residues. Germline CDR1 and CDR2: LNHDA and SQIVND (reference sequence). The CDR3 here is CASRDRGRRGNQPQHF. CDR3 sequence (DNA): TGTGCCAGTAGGGACAGGGGGCGGAGGGGCAATCAGCCCCAGCATTTT.

This chain links TRBV6-5 with TRBJ1-3, with 8 bases fitting TRBD1. Germline trimming cut 8 bases from V and 1 base from J; bases unmatched to any gene: 4. CDR1 and CDR2 from the germline V gene are MNHEY and SVGAGI. CDR3 length: 14 amino acids. The chain's CDR3 is CASLDRGSGNTIYF. Here the CDR3 DNA reads TGTGCCAGCCTAGACAGGGGTTCTGGAAACACCATATATTTT.

The V call is TRBV11-3, the J call TRBJ2-2; 12 bases agree with TRBD1. CDR3 length equals 17 residues. V shed 2 bases, J shed 4 bases, and the junction held 5 bases outside the gene matches. Germline CDR1 is SGHNT and CDR2 is YENEEA. DNA of the CDR3: TGTGCCAGCAGCTTAAGGGGACAGGGGGCAAGCACCGGGGAGCTGTTTTTT. Translated: CASSLRGQGASTGELFF.

This clone was counted only a few times. The chain employs TRBV4-1 and TRBJ2-5; D is unresolved. The germline V gene encodes CDR1 MGHRA and CDR2 YSYEKL. CDR3 length: 13 amino acids. Trimming left V 2 bases short and J 2 bases short, with 6 bases between. This CDR3 reads CASSQPTQETQYF. The CDR3, as DNA: TGCGCCAGCAGCCAACCGACTCAAGAGACCCAGTACTTC.

The chain employs TRBV11-3 and TRBJ2-7, with a weak D call TRBD1 (5 bases). Trimming took 8 bases from V and 2 from J, leaving 13 bases between them. There are 13 residues in the CDR3. Looked up from germline, CDR1 is SGHNT and CDR2 is YENEEA. In DNA form, the CDR3 reads TGTGCCAGCTCAGGGCAGATGACCTACGAGCAGTACTTC. The encoded protein is CASSGQMTYEQYF.

V and J are TRBV20-1 and TRBJ1-5; D remains ambiguous. V was shortened by 3 bases and J by 0 bases, with 12 bases between the two germline ends. The CDR3 spans 15 residues. Germline V lookup: CDR1 DFQATT, CDR2 SNEGSKA (reference sequence). CDR3 nucleotides: TGCAGTGCTAGTTTCCCTACGGTTAGCAATCAGCCCCAGCATTTT. This translates into CSASFPTVSNQPQHF.

This rearrangement joins TRBV24-1 to TRBJ1-5; D may be TRBD1 (5 bases). Between the trimmed V and J ends, which lost 7 bases and 10 bases, there was a span of 13 bases. The CDR3 is 12 amino acids. CDR1 KGHDR and CDR2 SFDVKD come from the germline V gene. The CDR3 sequence: CATSRQDSPQHF. In DNA, the CDR3 is TGTGCCACCAGCCGACAAGACAGCCCCCAGCATTTT.

The chain uses TRBV29-1 and TRBJ2-7; tentatively, D is TRBD1 (6 bases). Per the germline V gene, CDR1 is SQVTM and CDR2 is ANQGSEA. V lost 7 bases and J lost 0, with 10 bases in between. The CDR3 has 12 residues. The CDR3: CSAGTFSYEQYF. CDR3 DNA: TGCAGCGCCGGGACATTCTCCTACGAGCAGTACTTC.

This chain uses TRBV3-1 (or the pseudogene TRBV3-2) with TRBJ2-2; 9 bases match TRBD2. V lost 5 bases, J lost 1 base, and 8 bases stayed unmatched. The CDR3 sequence is 17 residues long. Per germline, CDR1 LGHDT and CDR2 YNNKEL (reference sequence). This CDR3 is CASSSVLLAGNTGELFF. Written as DNA, the CDR3 is TGTGCCAGCAGCAGCGTACTACTAGCGGGGAACACCGGGGAGCTGTTTTTT.

This rearrangement joins TRBV28 to TRBJ2-1; TRBD2 is a possible D gene (6 bases). Germline V CDR1 and CDR2: MDHEN, SYDVKM. This CDR3 has 16 residues. Trimming removed 5 bases at V and 6 bases at J, with 20 bases between. In DNA, the CDR3 is TGTGCCAGCAGTCCTATTACTTGGGACTCCCGCAATGAGCAGTTCTTC. It encodes CASSPITWDSRNEQFF.

The chain uses TRBV9 and TRBJ2-3; TRBD2 matches at 10 bases. Per the germline V gene, CDR1 is SGDLS and CDR2 is YYNGEE. V shed 3 bases, J shed 3 bases, and the junction held 10 bases outside the gene matches. The CDR3 has 17 amino acids. CDR3 region: CASSGLPLAGETDTQYF. The CDR3 nucleotides read TGTGCCAGCAGCGGCCTCCCGCTAGCGGGAGAAACAGATACGCAGTATTTT.

V gene TRBV11-2 combines with J gene TRBJ2-7, with 7 positions matching TRBD2. Germline trimming cut 1 base from V and 3 bases from J; bases unmatched to any gene: 12. CDR1 is SGHAT, CDR2 FQNNGV, per germline. CDR3 length: 17 amino acids. CDR3 DNA: TGTGCCAGCAGCTTAGGGCGGGCGGGAGTGGCATTCTACGAGCAGTACTTC. Encoded protein: CASSLGRAGVAFYEQYF. The whole variable domain, filled in from reference TRBV11-2 and TRBJ2-7, reads EAGVAQSPRYKIIEKRQSVAFWCNPISGHATLYWYQQILGQGPKLLIQFQNNGVVDDSQLPKDRFSAERLKGVDSTLKIQPAKLEDSAVYLCASSLGRAGVAFYEQYFGPGTRLTVT.